This T cell receptor (beta chain) was obtained from a study of shared clonotypes between healthy human individuals. Notes on the study in general: Represented diversity (both genetic and exposure-history) was limited by the small number of donors. Naive subsets generally exceeded memory subsets in estimated richness.

TCRdb's copy holds only in-frame clones and misses some; the assay was immunoSEQ multiplex PCR. Found here are around 1,100,000 clones, around 77% of them singletons; the top ten hold 0.89%. The CDR3 runs 13 residues. V was cut by 2 bases and J by 3 bases, with 6 bases left in between. Germline assignment: CDR1 SNHLY and CDR2 FYNNEI. This clone was counted only a few times. Antigen: not known. This sample also contains other DNA sequences that code for the same CDR3. The rearrangement uses TRBV2 and TRBJ2-3; tentative D call: TRBD1 (6 bases). Specimen: memory CD4+ T cells from PBMCs. The subset: CD45RA-negative fraction. The clonotype was recovered from a man between 18 and 35 years old in good health. Some clones in this sample may be carry-over from other donors' samples. The CDR3 sequence is CASSERGTDTQYF. In DNA form, the CDR3 reads TGTGCCAGCAGTGAAAGGGGGACAGATACGCAGTATTTT.